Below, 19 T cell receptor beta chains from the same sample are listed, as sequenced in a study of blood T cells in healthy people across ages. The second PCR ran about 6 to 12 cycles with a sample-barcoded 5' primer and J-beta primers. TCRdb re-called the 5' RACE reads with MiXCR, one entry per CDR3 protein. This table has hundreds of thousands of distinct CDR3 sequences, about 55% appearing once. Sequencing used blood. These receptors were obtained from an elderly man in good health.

The CDR3 region has the DNA TGTGCCAGCAGCACTAACCGACTAGCGGAATTCTACGAGCAGTACTTC. Amino acids: CASSTNRLAEFYEQYF. The gene calls are TRBV7-9 and TRBJ2-7, with 9 bases identical to TRBD2. CDR3 length: 16 amino acids. Germline assignment: CDR1 SEHNR and CDR2 FQNEAQ (reference sequence). Trimming cost V 5 bases and J 3 bases; bases outside gene matches: 11.

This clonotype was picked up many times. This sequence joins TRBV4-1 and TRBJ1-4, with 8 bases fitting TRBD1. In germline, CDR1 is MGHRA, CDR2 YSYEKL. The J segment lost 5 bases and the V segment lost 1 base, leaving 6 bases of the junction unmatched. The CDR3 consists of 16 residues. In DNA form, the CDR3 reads TGCGCCAGCAGCCAAGGTTCCGGGACAGGAAATGAAAAACTGTTTTTT. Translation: CASSQGSGTGNEKLFF.

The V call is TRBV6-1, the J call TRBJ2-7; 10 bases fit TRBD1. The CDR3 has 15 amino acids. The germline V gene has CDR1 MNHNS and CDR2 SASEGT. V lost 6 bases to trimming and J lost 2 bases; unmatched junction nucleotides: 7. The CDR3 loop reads CASRPGTGEAYEQYF. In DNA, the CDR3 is TGTGCCAGCAGACCAGGGACAGGGGAGGCCTACGAGCAGTACTTC.

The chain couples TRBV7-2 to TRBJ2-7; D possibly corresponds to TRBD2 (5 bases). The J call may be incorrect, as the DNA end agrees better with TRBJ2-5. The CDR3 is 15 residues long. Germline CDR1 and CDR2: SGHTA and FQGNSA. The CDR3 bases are TGTGCCAGCCGCCGCGGCGGGCGTGGATCAGAGACCCAGTACTTC. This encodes CASRRGGRGSETQYF.

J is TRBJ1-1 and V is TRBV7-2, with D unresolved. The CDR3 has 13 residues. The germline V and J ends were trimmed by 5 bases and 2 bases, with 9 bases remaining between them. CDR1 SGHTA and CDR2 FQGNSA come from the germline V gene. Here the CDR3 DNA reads TGTGCCAGCAGCACAGCTATTAACACTGAAGCTTTCTTT. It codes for CASSTAINTEAFF.

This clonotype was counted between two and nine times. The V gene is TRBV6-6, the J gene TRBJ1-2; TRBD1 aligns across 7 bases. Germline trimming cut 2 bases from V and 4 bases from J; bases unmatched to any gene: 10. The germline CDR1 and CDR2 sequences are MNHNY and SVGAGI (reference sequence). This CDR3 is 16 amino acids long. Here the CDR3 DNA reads TGTGCCAGCAGTTACGTCACAGGGGCGGCCCTCTATGGCTACACCTTC. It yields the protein CASSYVTGAALYGYTF.

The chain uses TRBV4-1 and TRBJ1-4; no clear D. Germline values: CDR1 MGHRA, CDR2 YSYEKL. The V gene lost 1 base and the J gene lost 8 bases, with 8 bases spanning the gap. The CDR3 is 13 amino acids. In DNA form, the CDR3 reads TGCGCCAGCAGCCAAGGACCAGGAGAAAAACTGTTTTTT. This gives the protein CASSQGPGEKLFF.

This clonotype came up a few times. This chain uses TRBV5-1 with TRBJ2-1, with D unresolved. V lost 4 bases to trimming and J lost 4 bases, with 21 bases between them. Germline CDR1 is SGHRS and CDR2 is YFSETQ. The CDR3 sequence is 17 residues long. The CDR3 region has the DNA TGCGCCAGCAGCCCTTCCCCGGTTGCCGGAGCTTACAATGAGCAGTTCTTC. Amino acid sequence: CASSPSPVAGAYNEQFF.

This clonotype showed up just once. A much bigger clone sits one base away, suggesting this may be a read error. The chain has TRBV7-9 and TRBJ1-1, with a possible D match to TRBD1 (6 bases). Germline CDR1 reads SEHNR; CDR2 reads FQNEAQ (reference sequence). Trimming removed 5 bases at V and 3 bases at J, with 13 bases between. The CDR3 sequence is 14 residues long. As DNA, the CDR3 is TGTGCCAGCAGCGCCTTCAGGGGAGACACTGAAGCTTTCTTT. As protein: CASSAFRGDTEAFF.

In DNA, the CDR3 is TGCAGTGCTAGAGATAGCGGGAGTGGTGAGCAGTTCTTC. Protein: CSARDSGSGEQFF. The V call is TRBV20-1, the J call TRBJ2-1, with 9 bases fitting TRBD2. Germline CDR1 is DFQATT and CDR2 is SNEGSKA (reference sequence). This CDR3 comprises 13 residues. V trimming: 0 bases; J trimming: 9 bases; junction bases outside the gene matches: 3.

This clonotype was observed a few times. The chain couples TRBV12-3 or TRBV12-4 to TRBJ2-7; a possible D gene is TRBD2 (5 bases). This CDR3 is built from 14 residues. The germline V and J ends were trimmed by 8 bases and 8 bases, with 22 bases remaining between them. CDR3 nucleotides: TGTGCCAGCTGCAACCCATTACAGCGGAAAAAGCAGTACTTC. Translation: CASCNPLQRKKQYF.

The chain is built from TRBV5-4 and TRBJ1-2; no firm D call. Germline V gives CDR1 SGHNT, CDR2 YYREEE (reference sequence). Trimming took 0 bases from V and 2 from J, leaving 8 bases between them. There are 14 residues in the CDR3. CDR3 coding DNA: TGTGCCAGCAGCTTGGGGATGGAGAACTATGGCTACACCTTC. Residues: CASSLGMENYGYTF.

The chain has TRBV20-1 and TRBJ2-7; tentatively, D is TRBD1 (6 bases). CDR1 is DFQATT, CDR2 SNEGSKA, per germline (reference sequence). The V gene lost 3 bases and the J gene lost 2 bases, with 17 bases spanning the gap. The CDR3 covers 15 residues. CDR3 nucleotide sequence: TGCAGTGCTAGGCATTCCGGGACAACAACCTACGAGCAGTACTTC. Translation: CSARHSGTTTYEQYF.

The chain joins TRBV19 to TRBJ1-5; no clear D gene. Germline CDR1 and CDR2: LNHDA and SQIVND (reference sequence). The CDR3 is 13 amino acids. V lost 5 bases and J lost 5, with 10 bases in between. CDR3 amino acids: CASSARPDQPQHF. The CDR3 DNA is TGTGCCAGTAGTGCCAGACCTGATCAGCCCCAGCATTTT.

The DNA of the CDR3 is TGTGCCAGCAGGATCAGGGATCAGCCCCAGCATTTT. It specifies CASRIRDQPQHF. The rearrangement uses TRBV6-2 or TRBV6-3 and TRBJ1-5; a weak D match, TRBD1 (5 bases). This CDR3 comprises 12 residues. The V gene's germline CDR1 is MNHEY and CDR2 SVGEGT. V gave up 6 bases and J gave up 5 bases, with 8 bases separating them.

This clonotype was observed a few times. The chain's CDR3 is CAISEPDRLNQPQHF. CDR3 in DNA: TGTGCCATCAGTGAGCCGGACAGGCTTAATCAGCCCCAGCATTTT. The J gene is TRBJ1-5, the V gene TRBV10-3; 7 bases map to TRBD1. The V gene end was trimmed by 2 bases and the J gene end by 4 bases; junction bases not matched to a gene: 5. This CDR3 spans 15 amino acids. Germline assignment: CDR1 ENHRY and CDR2 SYGVKD.

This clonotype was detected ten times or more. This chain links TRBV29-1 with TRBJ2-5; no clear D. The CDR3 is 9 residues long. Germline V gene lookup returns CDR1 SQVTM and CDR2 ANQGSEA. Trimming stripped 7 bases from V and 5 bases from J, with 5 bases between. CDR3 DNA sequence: TGCAGCGCCTCCGAGACCCAGTACTTC. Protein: CSASETQYF.

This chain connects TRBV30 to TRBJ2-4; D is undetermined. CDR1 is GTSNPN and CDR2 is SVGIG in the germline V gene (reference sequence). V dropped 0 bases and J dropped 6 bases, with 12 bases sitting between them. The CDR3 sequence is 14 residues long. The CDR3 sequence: CAWSVGPPRNIQYF. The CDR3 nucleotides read TGTGCCTGGAGTGTTGGCCCTCCCAGAAACATTCAGTACTTC.

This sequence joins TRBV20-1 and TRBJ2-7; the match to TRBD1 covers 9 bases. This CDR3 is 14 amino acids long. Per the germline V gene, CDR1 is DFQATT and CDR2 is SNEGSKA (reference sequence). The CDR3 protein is CSAAAGQGSYEQYF. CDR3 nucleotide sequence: TGCAGCGCCGCCGCGGGACAGGGCTCCTACGAGCAGTACTTC.